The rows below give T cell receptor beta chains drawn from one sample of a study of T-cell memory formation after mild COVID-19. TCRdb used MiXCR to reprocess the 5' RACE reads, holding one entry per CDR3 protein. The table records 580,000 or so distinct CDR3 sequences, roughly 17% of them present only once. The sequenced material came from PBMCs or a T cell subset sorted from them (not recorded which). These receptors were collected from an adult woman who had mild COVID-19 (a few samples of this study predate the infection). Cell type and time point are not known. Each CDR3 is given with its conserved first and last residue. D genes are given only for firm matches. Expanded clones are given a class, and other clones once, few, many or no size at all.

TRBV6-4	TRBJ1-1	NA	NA	TGTGCCAGCAGTGAAGAAATGAACACTGAAGCTTTCTTT	CASSEEMNTEAFF
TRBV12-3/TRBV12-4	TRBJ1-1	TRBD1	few	TGTGCCAGCAGTTGGGGGACAGAGGAAGCTTTCTTT	CASSWGTEEAFF
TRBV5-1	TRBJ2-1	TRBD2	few	TGCGCCAGCAGCTGGATAGCGGGGGACAATGAGCAGTTCTTC	CASSWIAGDNEQFF
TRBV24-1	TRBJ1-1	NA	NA	TGTGCCACCCAAGCGGGGCCTGATGGCACTGAAGCTTTCTTT	CATQAGPDGTEAFF
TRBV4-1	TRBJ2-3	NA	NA	TGCGCCAGCAGCCGAGTAGCGGGCACAGATACGCAGTATTTT	CASSRVAGTDTQYF
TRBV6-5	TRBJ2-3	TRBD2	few	TGTGCCAGCAGTTACTCTAACCGCGGGAGGGCCACAGATACGCAGTATTTT	CASSYSNRGRATDTQYF
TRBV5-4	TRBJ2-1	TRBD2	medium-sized	TGTGCCAGCAGGCCTGGACTAGAGGTCTACAATGAGCAGTTCTTC	CASRPGLEVYNEQFF
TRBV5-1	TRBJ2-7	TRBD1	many	TGCGCCAGCAGCCTCGGGACAGGACGCGACGAGCAGTACTTC	CASSLGTGRDEQYF
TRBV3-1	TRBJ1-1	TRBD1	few	TGTGCCAGCAGCCGACAGGGTTTAGGGTCACGGTCAGGTGAAGCTTTCTTT	CASSRQGLGSRSGEAFF
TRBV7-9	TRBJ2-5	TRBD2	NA	TGTGCCAGCAGCTTAGAGGGACTAGCGGGGGCCCTATACCAAGAGACCCAGTACTTC	CASSLEGLAGALYQETQYF
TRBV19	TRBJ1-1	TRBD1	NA	TGTGCCAGTAGTGGGACAGGGGGAGTCGGTGAAGCTTTCTTT	CASSGTGGVGEAFF
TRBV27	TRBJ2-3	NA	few	TGTGCCAGCAGTTTATGGGCCGCGAGGTCAGATACGCAGTATTTT	CASSLWAARSDTQYF
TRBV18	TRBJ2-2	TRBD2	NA	TGTGCCAGCTCACCAAAAGGACTAGCGGGAGGGCCGAACACCGGGGAGCTGTTTTTT	CASSPKGLAGGPNTGELFF
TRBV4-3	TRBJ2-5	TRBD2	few	TGCGCCAGCAGCCAAGTCCCCATCGTAGCGGGAGGAGAGACCCAGTACTTC	CASSQVPIVAGGETQYF
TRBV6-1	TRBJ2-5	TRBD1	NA	TGTGCCAGCAGTGGGGACAGGGGGTTGGAGACCCAGTACTTC	CASSGDRGLETQYF
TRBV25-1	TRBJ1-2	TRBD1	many	TGTGCCAGCAGGGAGACAGGGGGCAATGGCTACACCTTC	CASRETGGNGYTF
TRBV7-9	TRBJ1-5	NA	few	TGTGCCAGCAGCTTCGCGGGTCAGGGTGGCGGTCAGCCCCAGCATTTT	CASSFAGQGGGQPQHF
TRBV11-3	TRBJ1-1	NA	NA	TGTGCCAGCAGACCCCACGCGGCGGGAAACACTGAAGCTTTCTTT	CASRPHAAGNTEAFF
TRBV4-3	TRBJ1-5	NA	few	TGCGCCAGCAGCCAAGATTTGGGACGGGTAGATCAGCCCCAGCATTTT	CASSQDLGRVDQPQHF
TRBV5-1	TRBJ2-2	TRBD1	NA	TGCGCCAGCAGCCCGGGACAGCAGAACACCGGGGAGCTGTTTTTT	CASSPGQQNTGELFF
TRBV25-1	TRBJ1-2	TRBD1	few	TGTGCAATCGAAGAGCAGGGGGCCGGCTACACCTTC	CAIEEQGAGYTF
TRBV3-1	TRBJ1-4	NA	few	TGTGCCAGCAGCCACGCCCGGGACTTGAACCGTGAAAAACTGTTTTTT	CASSHARDLNREKLFF
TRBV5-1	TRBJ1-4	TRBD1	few	TGCGCCAGCAGCCCGGACAGGGAATCTGAAAAACTGTTTTTT	CASSPDRESEKLFF
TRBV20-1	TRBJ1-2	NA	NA	TGCAGTGCTGCTCCTCCGGGCAGGAACTATGGCTACACCTTC	CSAAPPGRNYGYTF
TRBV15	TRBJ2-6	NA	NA	TGTGCCACCAGCAGATTTCAGACCTCTGGGGCCAACGTCCTGACTTTC	CATSRFQTSGANVLTF
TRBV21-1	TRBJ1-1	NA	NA	TGTGCCAGCAGCCACGTTGCATTTATCAGGGGCTCGAACACTGAAGCTTTCTTT	CASSHVAFIRGSNTEAFF
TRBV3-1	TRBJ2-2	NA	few	TGTGCCAGCAGCCTAAGACCCAGATCCACCGGGGAGCTGTTTTTT	CASSLRPRSTGELFF
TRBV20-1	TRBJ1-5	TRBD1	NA	TGCAGTGCTAGAGGACAGGGCCGGCAGCCCCAGCATTTT	CSARGQGRQPQHF
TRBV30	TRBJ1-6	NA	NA	TGTGCCTGGAGTGTTCTTTCGGCAGGGCGAGGTTCACCCCTCCACTTT	CAWSVLSAGRGSPLHF
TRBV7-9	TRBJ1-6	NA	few	TGTGCCAGCACCCCCAATGGAATTGGGTCACCCCTCCACTTT	CASTPNGIGSPLHF
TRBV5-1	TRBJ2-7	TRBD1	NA	TGCGCCAGCAGCTTGGAGCTCAGGGGGCACTACGAGCAGTACTTC	CASSLELRGHYEQYF
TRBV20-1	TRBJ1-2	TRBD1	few	TGCAGTGCTAGAGATAAGGGGTACAGGGGGAACGGCTACACCTTC	CSARDKGYRGNGYTF
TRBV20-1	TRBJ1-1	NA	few	TGCAGTGCTAGAGAAGGGGGAGAAGCTTTCTTT	CSAREGGEAFF
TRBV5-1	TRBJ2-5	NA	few	TGCGCCAGCAGCTTGGTTGGGGGGATGCAGACCCAGTACTTC	CASSLVGGMQTQYF
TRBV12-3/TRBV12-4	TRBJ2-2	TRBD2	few	TGTGCCAGCAGTTTGGGGAAGGGACTAGCGGGAGGGCAGGTCACCGGGGAGCTGTTTTTT	CASSLGKGLAGGQVTGELFF
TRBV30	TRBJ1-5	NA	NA	TGTGCCTGGAGTGTAGTCAGCGTCCCGGTGCCCCAGCATTTT	CAWSVVSVPVPQHF
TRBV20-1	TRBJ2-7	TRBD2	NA	TGCAGTCTAGCGGGGGGGCCCAACGAGCAGTACTTC	CSLAGGPNEQYF
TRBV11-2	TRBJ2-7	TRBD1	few	TGTGCCAGCAGCTCGTCCGGGACAGGGGGATTGCGCGAGCAGTACTTC	CASSSSGTGGLREQYF
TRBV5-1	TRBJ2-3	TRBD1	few	TGCGCCAGCAGCTTGGACAGGGGGCTGGGCACAGATACGCAGTATTTT	CASSLDRGLGTDTQYF
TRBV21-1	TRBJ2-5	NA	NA	TGTGCCAGCAGCTCGCCAGGGGCTAGCGGGGGGGCGAAAGAGACCCAGTACTTC	CASSSPGASGGAKETQYF
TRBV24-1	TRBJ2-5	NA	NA	TGTGCCACCAGTGATAAACTGAGTCGGCACGGCACGGAGACCCAGTACTTC	CATSDKLSRHGTETQYF
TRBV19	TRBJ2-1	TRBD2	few	TGTGCCAGTACCGGACTAGCTATGGGCTCCTACAATGAGCAGTTCTTC	CASTGLAMGSYNEQFF
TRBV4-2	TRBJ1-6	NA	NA	TGTGCCAGCAGCCAAGAAGGAAGGGTTTCACCCCTCCACTTT	CASSQEGRVSPLHF
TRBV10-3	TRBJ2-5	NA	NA	TGTGCCATCAGTGAGGGATCTAGCGAGGAGACCCAGTACTTC	CAISEGSSEETQYF
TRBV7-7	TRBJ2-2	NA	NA	TGTGCCAGCAGCGAGGGGAACGGGGAGCTGTTTTTT	CASSEGNGELFF
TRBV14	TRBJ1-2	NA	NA	TGTGCCAGCAGCCAATCCGGACGGACAGATCACTATGGCTACACCTTC	CASSQSGRTDHYGYTF
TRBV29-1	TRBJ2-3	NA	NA	TGCAGCGTTGTTGGCAGGACCGATACGCAGTATTTT	CSVVGRTDTQYF
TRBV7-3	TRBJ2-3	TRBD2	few	TGTGCCAGCAGCTCCCGAGCGGGAAAGGGAACAGATACGCAGTATTTT	CASSSRAGKGTDTQYF
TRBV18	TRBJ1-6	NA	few	TGTGCCAGCTCACCACCGGGGCGTGCAATTGATTCACCCCTCCACTTT	CASSPPGRAIDSPLHF
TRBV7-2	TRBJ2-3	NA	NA	TGTGCCAGCAGCTTAGGATATCCAGATACGCAGTATTTT	CASSLGYPDTQYF
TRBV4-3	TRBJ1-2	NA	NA	TGCGCCAGCAGCCAAGTTCCTCCCGAGAAGGACTATGGCTACACCTTC	CASSQVPPEKDYGYTF
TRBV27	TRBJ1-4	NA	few	TGTGCCAGCAGTCCCAAATGGGGGTTAACTAATGAAAAACTGTTTTTT	CASSPKWGLTNEKLFF
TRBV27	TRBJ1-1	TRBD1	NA	TGTGCCAGCAGACCACTGAACTTCGGACAGGGAGAAGCTTTCTTT	CASRPLNFGQGEAFF
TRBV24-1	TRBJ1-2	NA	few	TGTGCCACCAGTGATGGGTCCCTAGGTGACTATGGCTACACCTTC	CATSDGSLGDYGYTF
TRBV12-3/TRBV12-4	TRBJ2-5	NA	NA	TGTGCCAGCAGTTTGCAAGGATTAGGGGAAACCCAGTACTTC	CASSLQGLGETQYF
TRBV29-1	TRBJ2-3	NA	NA	TGCAGCGTTGAAGGACCCCGCGGCACTAGCACAGATACGCAGTATTTT	CSVEGPRGTSTDTQYF
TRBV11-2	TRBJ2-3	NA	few	TGTGCCAGCAGCGCAATCGGCGTCCGTTCAGATACGCAGTATTTT	CASSAIGVRSDTQYF